This record covers a single T cell receptor beta chain. It lacks a known antigen. No quality values exist for individual bases; no much larger clone is one base distant. This specimen belongs to a study of blood T cell repertoires in COVID-19 (dated by TCRdb to the early 2020s). Some background on the complete study: Samples from collaborators originated in the United States, Italy and Spain and spanned both the acute and convalescent phases of COVID-19. The prospective study material was composed of cDNA or gDNA derived from T cells, B-cell-depleted T cells, or PBMCs. Deeply sampled blood TCRbeta repertoires from subjects exposed to, actively infected with, or recovered from COVID-19 were included in the dataset. The repertoires were released in a freely available public database intended as a resource for research on the immune response to SARS-CoV-2. Samples were obtained from the ongoing ImmuneRACE study (first 160 participants) and from over 1,000 subjects provided by 6 global collaborators. Nearly every sample came with metadata listing a de-identified subject ID, COVID-19 status, age in years and sex. Where available, HLA class I and class II types were obtained from metadata supplied by the sample provider rather than from assay-based typing. General findings and caveats noted by the study authors: How much clinical and demographic metadata was included differed by source and by participant, and the metadata was provided uncurated.

TCRbeta CDR3 regions were amplified from genomic DNA by means of the immunoSEQ Assay, a bias-controlled multiplex PCR. For the original study's pipeline: Within the assay, amplification of reference gene primers was used to estimate how many nucleated cells each sample contained. To quantify the absolute abundance of each unique TCRbeta CDR3 rearrangement, sequence reads were collapsed and filtered. Productive Simpson clonality was computed per sample as the square root of Simpson's diversity index over productive rearrangements. TCRdb retrieved this table from immuneACCESS and kept in-frame rearrangements only. Not all clones are present; in checked studies, unresolved V genes account for under half, and no reason is known for the remainder. V, J and clone size derive from that table, while D and trimming were established from the DNA sequence. Recorded for this sample are approximately 210,000 clones; roughly 85% of them occurred a single time. 3% to 4.5% of the sample is in the top ten clones.

Deletion took 5 bases off V and 4 bases off J, with a span of 9 bases between the germline ends. The CDR3 sequence holds 14 residues, the cysteine and phenylalanine included. Only the CDR3 region is kept as DNA, spanning 42 bases read in frame from base 1. Based on the germline V gene, the CDR1 and CDR2 sequences are MGHDK and SYGVNS. The collaborating institutions used their own protocols to collect whole blood in K2EDTA tubes. For TCRbeta analysis, collaborators shipped samples as frozen whole blood, isolated PBMCs, or DNA extracted from either of those sample types. The TCR was taken from a woman older than 75 with acute or convalescent COVID-19. The source material was peripheral blood. The sequence joins TRBV25-1 to TRBJ1-6; no D gene call is confident. The DNA sequence reads TGTGCCAGCAGTCAGACGGGTTATAATTCACCCCTCCACTTT. This translates into CASSQTGYNSPLHF. With all but the CDR3 taken from the reference TRBV25-1 and TRBJ1-6 genes, the full variable domain is: EADIYQTPRYLVIGTGKKITLECSQTMGHDKMYWYQQDPGMELHLIHYSYGVNSTEKGDLSSESTVSRIRTEHFPLTLESARPSHTSQYLCASSQTGYNSPLHFGNGTRLTVT.